Described below is a single T cell receptor (beta chain) sequence and its context. Its antigen is as yet unknown. The PCR made use of 60 Vbeta and 13 Jbeta primers. Method: immunoSEQ multiplex PCR; TCRdb's copy keeps in-frame clones and lacks some. The sample has 65,000 to 80,000 clones, about 78% seen once. With V trimmed by 0 bases and J by 0 bases, 4 bases remained unmatched. The CDR3 runs 17 residues. In germline, CDR1 is SGHRS, CDR2 YFSETQ. The sample is drawn from a study of cytomegalovirus exposure and HLA in healthy donors. Study-level results: No immune exposure information besides CMV serostatus was available. A reported reduction in N-insertions relative to the roughly 700-donor mean was seen in an Asian-associated ancestry cluster in a later analysis. It was reportedly the case that the classifier diagnosed cytomegalovirus status with high specificity and sensitivity.

The sequenced material came from PBMCs. The chain carries TRBV5-1 and TRBJ1-4; 8 bases agree with TRBD1. The origin of this receptor is a middle-aged woman in good health and CMV-seropositive. The CDR3 DNA is TGCGCCAGCAGCTTGGGGACAGGGTGGCCAACTAATGAAAAACTGTTTTTT. Translating gives CASSLGTGWPTNEKLFF.